This T cell receptor beta chain was recovered during a study of shared clonotypes between healthy human individuals. Study-level background: Used for every donor were three CD4 naive, three CD4 memory, two CD8 naive and one CD8 memory plate.

On this clone itself: No antigen is known for it.

Findings and caveats of the study: Shared clonotypes: about 5% naive CD4, around 3.5% naive CD8, around 2.4% memory CD4, 0.35% to 0.5% memory CD8.

TCRdb's copy holds only in-frame clones and misses some; the assay was immunoSEQ multiplex PCR. The sample comprises about 2.3 million clones, approximately 90% of which are singletons, and 0.37% rests with the top ten. The V gene end was trimmed by 5 bases and the J gene end by 3 bases; junction bases not matched to a gene: 12. This CDR3 has 16 residues. The germline CDR1 and CDR2 sequences are SGHTA and FQGTGA. The TCR sequence derives from a man younger than 35 in good health. Some clones in this sample may be carry-over from other donors' samples. The J gene is TRBJ2-5, the V gene TRBV7-3; 7 nucleotides agree with TRBD1. The specimen sequenced was naive CD4+ T cells from PBMCs. Subset in this sample: CD45RA+ positively selected. In DNA, the CDR3 is TGTGCCAGCAGCCAATCTCTTGGGCAGGGGGAAGAGACCCAGTACTTC. Its protein product is CASSQSLGQGEETQYF.